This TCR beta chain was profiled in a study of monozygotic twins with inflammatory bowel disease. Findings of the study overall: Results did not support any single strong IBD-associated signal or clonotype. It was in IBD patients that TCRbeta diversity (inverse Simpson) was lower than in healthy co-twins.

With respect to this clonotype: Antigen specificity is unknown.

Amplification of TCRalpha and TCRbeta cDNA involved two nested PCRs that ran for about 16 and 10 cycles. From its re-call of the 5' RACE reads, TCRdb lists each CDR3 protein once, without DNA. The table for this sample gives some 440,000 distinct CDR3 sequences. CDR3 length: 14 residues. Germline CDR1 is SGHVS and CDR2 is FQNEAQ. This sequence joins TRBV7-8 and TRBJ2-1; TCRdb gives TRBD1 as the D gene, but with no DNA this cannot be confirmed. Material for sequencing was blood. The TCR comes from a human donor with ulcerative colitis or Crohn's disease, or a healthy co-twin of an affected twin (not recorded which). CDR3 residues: CASILAGGYNEQFF.